These T cell receptor beta chains were read from a single sample in a study of cytomegalovirus exposure and HLA in healthy donors. TCRdb keeps only in-frame clones here, not all; method: immunoSEQ multiplex PCR. The sample shows 120,000 or so clones, 70% to 80% of them seen only once. Material: PBMCs. Every receptor here comes from a woman between 40 and 55 years old in good health and CMV-seropositive. Both conserved end residues are part of each CDR3. The order of the fields is CDR3 protein, CDR3 DNA, D gene, CDR3 length, J gene, V gene, clone size. A D gene is named only where the DNA matches it firmly. Not all rows give a size; the values are once, few, many and, for expanded clones, a class.

CASSLVAAGGSNEQFF | TGCGCCAGCAGCTTGGTAGCGGCCGGGGGGAGCAATGAGCAGTTCTTC | TRBD2 | 16 | TRBJ2-1 | TRBV5-1 | few
CASSQDVQGAKGNSPLHF | TGCGCCAGCAGCCAAGATGTGCAGGGGGCGAAGGGTAATTCACCCCTCCACTTT | TRBD1 | 18 | TRBJ1-6 | TRBV4-3 | few
CASSQDGGDRSNQPQHF | TGCGCCAGCAGCCAAGATGGGGGGGACAGGAGCAATCAGCCCCAGCATTTT | TRBD1 | 17 | TRBJ1-5 | TRBV4-1 | NA
CASSSSTWVLAGGSETQYF | TGTGCCAGCAGCTCATCCACTTGGGTACTAGCGGGGGGAAGCGAGACCCAGTACTTC | TRBD2 | 19 | TRBJ2-5 | TRBV7-8 | NA
CASSLDSRATQYF | TGCGCCAGCAGCTTGGATTCCCGCGCAACGCAGTATTTT | NA | 13 | TRBJ2-3 | TRBV5-1 | NA
CASSLIAGGPLGEQYF | TGTGCCAGCAGCTTGATAGCGGGGGGGCCTCTCGGTGAGCAGTACTTC | TRBD2 | 16 | TRBJ2-7 | TRBV5-6 | NA
CASSYESRMNTGELFF | TGTGCCAGCAGTTACGAGTCCAGGATGAACACCGGGGAGCTGTTTTTT | NA | 16 | TRBJ2-2 | TRBV6-6 | NA
CASSSGDLYEQYF | TGCGCCAGCAGCTCGGGGGACCTATACGAGCAGTACTTC | NA | 13 | TRBJ2-7 | TRBV5-1 | NA
CATLENTEAFF | TGTGCCACCCTAGAGAACACTGAAGCTTTCTTT | NA | 11 | TRBJ1-1 | TRBV19 | NA
CASSSLGGGTEAFF | TGTGCCAGCAGCTCGCTGGGGGGAGGCACTGAAGCTTTCTTT | NA | 14 | TRBJ1-1 | TRBV5-4 | once
CASSPGTGGYSSYNSPLHF | TGTGCCAGCAGCCCCGGGACAGGAGGCTACAGCTCCTATAATTCACCCCTCCACTTT | TRBD1 | 19 | TRBJ1-6 | TRBV11-1 | once